These 21 T cell receptor beta chains were sequenced from one sample in a study of T-cell memory formation after mild COVID-19. In TCRdb, the 5' RACE reads were re-called with MiXCR into one record per CDR3 protein. This table holds more than 350,000 distinct CDR3 sequences, 15% to 20% found once. The sample comprised PBMCs or a T cell subset sorted from them (not recorded which). All receptors come from a man in his late teens or twenties who had mild COVID-19 (a few samples of this study predate the infection). Cell type and time point are not known.

The chain joins TRBV5-1 to TRBJ1-2; D is undetermined. CDR1 and CDR2 (germline): SGHRS, YFSETQ. The V gene lost 7 bases and the J gene lost 6 bases, with 16 bases spanning the gap. The CDR3 is 13 amino acids. The CDR3 DNA sequence: TGCGCCAGCGCGGCCCAGCCTTCCGATGGCTACACCTTC. Protein sequence: CASAAQPSDGYTF. The full variable domain, completed using reference TRBV5-1 and TRBJ1-2, is KAGVTQTPRYLIKTRGQQVTLSCSPISGHRSVSWYQQTPGQGLQFLFEYFSETQRNKGNFPGRFSGRQFSNSRSEMNVSTLELGDSALYLCASAAQPSDGYTFGSGTRLTVV.

This clonotype was detected only a few times. J is TRBJ1-6 and V is TRBV6-1; unclear D gene. The CDR3 extends over 15 amino acids. V lost 6 bases, J lost 0 bases, and 9 bases lay in between. CDR1 is MNHNS, CDR2 SASEGT, per germline. The CDR3 here is CASRSGSSYNSPLHF. CDR3 nucleotide sequence: TGTGCCAGCAGGTCGGGGAGCTCCTATAATTCACCCCTCCACTTT.

This clonotype showed up many times. The chain couples TRBV12-3 or TRBV12-4 to TRBJ2-7; D gene ambiguous. This CDR3 has 14 amino acids. V gave up 2 bases and J gave up 0 bases, with 8 bases separating them. Here the CDR3 DNA reads TGTGCCAGCAGTTTAAGCTATTCCTCCTACGAGCAGTACTTC. This gives the protein CASSLSYSSYEQYF.

This clonotype was picked up many times. CDR3 nucleotides: TGTGCCAGCAGGGAGCAGTATTTT. Its protein is CASREQYF. The J gene is TRBJ2-3, the V gene TRBV3-1; unclear D gene. V dropped 6 bases and J dropped 11 bases, with 3 bases sitting between them. The CDR3 has 8 residues. Germline CDR1 and CDR2: LGHDT and YNNKEL (reference sequence).

CDR3 nucleotide sequence: TGCAGTGCACCCCTAGCGGGGCGAGAGACCCAGTACTTC. Its protein is CSAPLAGRETQYF. The chain carries TRBV20-1 and TRBJ2-5; 9 bases are shared with TRBD2. The trim removed 6 bases at V and 4 bases at J, leaving 6 bases unmatched. The CDR3 is made up of 13 amino acids. Germline lookup yields CDR1 DFQATT and CDR2 SNEGSKA (reference sequence).

The V call is TRBV6-5, the J call TRBJ2-7; D is undetermined. The CDR3 covers 15 residues. Per germline, CDR1 MNHEY and CDR2 SVGAGI. The V gene lost 2 bases and the J gene lost 0 bases, with 11 bases spanning the gap. CDR3 protein: CASSYRPFLSYEQYF. The CDR3 DNA reads TGTGCCAGCAGTTACCGTCCGTTCCTCTCCTACGAGCAGTACTTC.

This clonotype was recorded a few times. The V gene is TRBV10-3, the J gene TRBJ2-7, with D unclear. The CDR3 is made up of 12 amino acids. Germline values: CDR1 ENHRY, CDR2 SYGVKD. The V gene lost 2 bases and the J gene lost 10 bases, with 12 bases spanning the gap. The CDR3 sequence is CAISEGQSIQYV. CDR3 bases: TGTGCCATCAGTGAGGGGCAGTCTATACAGTACGTC.

The V gene is TRBV9, the J gene TRBJ2-1; TRBD2 matches 14 bases. The CDR3 loop spans 15 amino acids. Germline CDR1 is SGDLS and CDR2 is YYNGEE. V lost 0 bases, J lost 9 bases, and 2 bases stayed unmatched. DNA for the CDR3: TGTGCCAGCAGCGTAGGACTAGCGGGGGGGCGTGAGCAGTTCTTC. This sequence encodes CASSVGLAGGREQFF.

The chain uses TRBV12-3 or TRBV12-4 and TRBJ2-5; possible D gene TRBD2, 5 bases. CDR3 length: 15 residues. V shed 5 bases and J shed 5 bases, with 18 bases lying between them. Here the CDR3 reads CASSPEGGSEETQYF. CDR3 nucleotides: TGTGCCAGCAGTCCTGAGGGCGGTAGCGAGGAGACCCAGTACTTC.

In this sample, this clonotype turned up a few times. This chain links TRBV20-1 with TRBJ2-3; TRBD2 agrees at 7 bases. Losses at the gene ends were 3 bases for V and 3 bases for J; bases not matched to a gene: 6. The CDR3 is 14 residues long. Germline lookup yields CDR1 DFQATT and CDR2 SNEGSKA (reference sequence). Here the CDR3 DNA reads TGCAGTGCTAGTTCGGGGACTACGACAGATACGCAGTATTTT. Its protein is CSASSGTTTDTQYF.

This clonotype was picked up a small number of times. The chain is built from TRBV15 and TRBJ1-5; 8 bases match TRBD1. The length of the CDR3 is 15 residues. CDR1 and CDR2 (germline): LNHNV, YYDKDF (reference sequence). The V gene end was trimmed by 2 bases and the J gene end by 3 bases; junction bases not matched to a gene: 3. CDR3 sequence reads: CATSRNRGTNQPQHF. The DNA of the CDR3 is TGTGCCACCAGCAGAAACAGGGGGACCAATCAGCCCCAGCATTTT.

This clonotype was seen more than once but under ten times. This chain links TRBV9 with TRBJ2-6; D not resolved. Trimming cost V 3 bases and J 0 bases, with 4 bases left between them. The germline gives CDR1 SGDLS, CDR2 YYNGEE. CDR3 length: 14 residues. This CDR3 reads CASSAPSGANVLTF. CDR3 nucleotide sequence: TGTGCCAGCAGCGCCCCCTCTGGGGCCAACGTCCTGACTTTC.

The chain uses TRBV10-3 and TRBJ1-4; 9 nucleotides agree with TRBD1. Trimming took 3 bases from V and 9 from J; bases not matched to a gene: 8. CDR1 is ENHRY, CDR2 SYGVKD, per germline. The CDR3 consists of 15 residues. CDR3 sequence reads: CAISDEGQGEQKLFF. As DNA, the CDR3 is TGTGCCATCAGTGACGAGGGACAGGGAGAACAAAAACTGTTTTTT.

This clonotype occurred a few times. This chain uses TRBV5-5 with TRBJ2-7; unclear D gene. V lost 1 base and J lost 0, with 11 bases in between. Germline V gene data show CDR1 as SGHKS and CDR2 as YYEKEE (reference sequence). The CDR3 loop spans 15 amino acids. CDR3: CASSLLTQPSYEQYV. The CDR3 nucleotides are TGTGCCAGCAGCTTGTTAACCCAGCCCTCCTACGAGCAGTACGTC.

The CDR3 nucleotides read TGTGCCAGCAGCGTGTTCGACAGGGCAAAAGAGACCCAGTACTTC. This encodes CASSVFDRAKETQYF. The gene calls are TRBV9 and TRBJ2-5; 7 nucleotides line up with TRBD1. Trimming took 2 bases from V and 3 from J; bases not matched to a gene: 7. CDR3 length: 15 amino acids. CDR1 and CDR2 (germline): SGDLS, YYNGEE.

A few counts support this clonotype. The junction shows a germline mismatch at one end, possibly a read error. The rearrangement links TRBV7-7 to TRBJ2-3, with D perhaps being TRBD1 or TRBD2 (6 bases each). CDR1 is SSHAT, CDR2 FNYEAQ, per germline (reference sequence). The CDR3 is made up of 15 amino acids. The CDR3 DNA follows: TGTGCTAGCAGCATCTTTGAGGGGGGAGCAGATACGCAGTATTTT. Its protein product is CASSIFEGGADTQYF.

J is TRBJ2-3 and V is TRBV12-3 or TRBV12-4, with 9 bases fitting TRBD1. This CDR3 is built from 15 residues. V shed 5 bases, J shed 1 base, and the junction held 4 bases outside the gene matches. The DNA for the CDR3 is TGTGCCAGCAGTATGGGACAGGGAGGCACAGATACGCAGTATTTT. Protein sequence: CASSMGQGGTDTQYF.

The J gene is TRBJ2-1, the V gene TRBV6-1, with 10 nucleotides matching TRBD1. The CDR3 totals 14 residues. Germline V CDR1 and CDR2: MNHNS, SASEGT. V trimming: 4 bases; J trimming: 5 bases; junction bases outside the gene matches: 2. CDR3 sequence: CASSAGTGDNEQFF. In DNA, the CDR3 is TGTGCCAGCAGTGCCGGGACAGGGGACAATGAGCAGTTCTTC.

This clonotype was observed a handful of times. The chain is built from TRBV28 and TRBJ2-5; D remains ambiguous. The length of the CDR3 is 18 residues. Germline assignment: CDR1 MDHEN and CDR2 SYDVKM. The V gene lost 4 bases and the J gene lost 2 bases, with 23 bases spanning the gap. The CDR3 reads CASSYGWIRRTKQETQYF. The CDR3 DNA reads TGTGCCAGCAGTTACGGGTGGATTCGACGAACAAAACAAGAGACCCAGTACTTC.

This clonotype was recorded a few times. The chain uses TRBV20-1 and TRBJ2-1, with D perhaps TRBD2 (6 bases). The germline V gene encodes CDR1 DFQATT and CDR2 SNEGSKA (reference sequence). The CDR3 is 13 amino acids. Trimming took off 4 bases at V and 2 bases at J, with 9 bases between the two ends. This chain's CDR3 is CSAKGRTYNEQFF. The DNA of the CDR3 is TGCAGTGCTAAGGGGAGGACCTACAATGAGCAGTTCTTC.

There are a few counts of this clonotype. The chain links TRBV27 to TRBJ2-7; either TRBD1 or TRBD2 may supply D (5 bases each). The CDR3 totals 14 residues. The V end was cut by 5 bases, the J end by 5 bases, with 16 bases between. Germline CDR1 MNHEY, CDR2 SMNVEV (reference sequence). In DNA, the CDR3 is TGTGCCAGCAGTGCCCGGGGCAGCCCCCACGAGCAGTACTTC. It specifies CASSARGSPHEQYF.